The subject of this entry is one T cell receptor beta chain. Its specificity is unknown. This sample was taken from a study of blood T cells in healthy people across ages. Study observations and caveats: PBMCs went unsorted, and a conclusive naive versus antigen-experienced comparison was therefore prevented. The recorded TCR beta diversity per million T cells decreased in a roughly linear manner with age. Estimates of total diversity, which came from one million sequenced T cells, were considered to be underestimates.

A second PCR of 7 to 11 cycles used a sample-barcoded 5' primer and a J-beta primer mix. TCRdb analysed the 5' RACE reads with MiXCR anew, one entry per CDR3 protein. The data contain around 1.7 million distinct CDR3 sequences, 25% to 30% of them seen just once; the ten biggest clones take up about 8%. The sequence was collected from a woman aged 25-40 years in good health. The sequencing sample was made of blood.

This chain's CDR3 is CATSRPSAGVGTEAFF. CDR3 DNA: TGTGCCACCAGCAGACCTTCCGCGGGGGTGGGCACTGAAGCTTTCTTT. The chain joins TRBV15 to TRBJ1-1, with a tentative D call TRBD1 (5 bases). The CDR3 has 16 residues. Germline CDR1 is LNHNV and CDR2 is YYDKDF (reference sequence). The V and J ends lost 2 bases and 4 bases respectively, with 17 bases between them.